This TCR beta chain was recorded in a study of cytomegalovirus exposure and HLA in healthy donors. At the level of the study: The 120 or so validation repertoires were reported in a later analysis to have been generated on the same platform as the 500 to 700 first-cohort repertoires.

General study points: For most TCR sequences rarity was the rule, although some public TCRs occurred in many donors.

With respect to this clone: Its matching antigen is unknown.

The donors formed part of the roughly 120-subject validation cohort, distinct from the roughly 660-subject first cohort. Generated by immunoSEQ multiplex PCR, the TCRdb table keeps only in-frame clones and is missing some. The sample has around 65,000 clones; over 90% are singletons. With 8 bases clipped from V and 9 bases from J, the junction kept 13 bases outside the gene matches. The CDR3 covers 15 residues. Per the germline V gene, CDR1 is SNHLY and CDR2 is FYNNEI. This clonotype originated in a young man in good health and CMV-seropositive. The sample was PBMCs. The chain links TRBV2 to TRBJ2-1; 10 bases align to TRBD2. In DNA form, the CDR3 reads TGTGCCAGCCACGGGGAAGCGGGGGGGAGCAGTGAGCAGTTCTTC. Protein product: CASHGEAGGSSEQFF.